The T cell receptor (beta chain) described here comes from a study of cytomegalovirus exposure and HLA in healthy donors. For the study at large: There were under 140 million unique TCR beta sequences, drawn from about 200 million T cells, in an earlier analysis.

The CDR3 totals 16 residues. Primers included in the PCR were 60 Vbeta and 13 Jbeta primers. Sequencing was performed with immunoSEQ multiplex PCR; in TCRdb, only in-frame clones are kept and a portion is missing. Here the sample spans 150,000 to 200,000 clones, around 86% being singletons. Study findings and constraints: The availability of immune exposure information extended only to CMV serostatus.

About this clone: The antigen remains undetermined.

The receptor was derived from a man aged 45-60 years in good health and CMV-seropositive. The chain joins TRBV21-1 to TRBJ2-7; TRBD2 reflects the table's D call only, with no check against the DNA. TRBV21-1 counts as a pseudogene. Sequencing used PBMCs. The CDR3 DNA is TGTGCCAGCAGCAATGGGGGGGTAGCGGGGCTTGGGGAGCAGTACTTC. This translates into CASSNGGVAGLGEQYF.